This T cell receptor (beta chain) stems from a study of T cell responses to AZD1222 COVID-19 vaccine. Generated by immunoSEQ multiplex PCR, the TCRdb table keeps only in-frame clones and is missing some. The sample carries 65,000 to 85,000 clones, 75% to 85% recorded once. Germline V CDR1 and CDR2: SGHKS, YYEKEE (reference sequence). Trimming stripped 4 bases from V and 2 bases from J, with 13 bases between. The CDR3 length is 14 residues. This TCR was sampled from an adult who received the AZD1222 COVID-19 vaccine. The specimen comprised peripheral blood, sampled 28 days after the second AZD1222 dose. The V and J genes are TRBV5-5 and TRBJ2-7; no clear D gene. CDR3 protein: CASSPPRVTYEQYF. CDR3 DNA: TGTGCCAGCAGCCCGCCCAGAGTGACCTACGAGCAGTACTTC.